This is a list of T cell receptor beta chains from one sample in a study of chemoradiotherapy in HPV16-positive cancers. Method: immunoSEQ multiplex PCR; TCRdb's copy keeps in-frame clones and lacks some. This table has about 35,000 clones, more than 85% appearing once. Sequencing was performed on blood, taken from a patient who underwent chemoradiotherapy. The receptors come from a human donor with HPV-associated anogenital cancer. The CDR3 runs from the conserved cysteine through the conserved F or W. The D gene is left open where the match is weak. Not every row has a clone size; where given, it reads once, few, many or a size class.

TRBV27	.	.	TRBJ1-1	CASSLSSSGGNTEAFF	TGTGCCAGCAGTTTATCCTCATCCGGGGGGAACACTGAAGCTTTCTTT
TRBV15	.	medium-sized	TRBJ1-3	CATSVGTGNTIYF	TGTGCCACCAGTGTGGGAACCGGAAACACCATATATTTT
TRBV29-1	.	.	TRBJ1-1	CSSTGHLNTEAFF	TGCAGCTCCACGGGTCACCTAAACACTGAAGCTTTCTTT
TRBV4-2	TRBD2	.	TRBJ2-3	CASSQDGSGGPDTQYF	TGTGCCAGCAGCCAAGATGGTAGCGGGGGGCCAGATACGCAGTATTTT
TRBV19	.	.	TRBJ1-2	CASKSGVGFYGYTF	TGTGCCAGTAAGTCAGGAGTGGGGTTCTATGGCTACACCTTC
TRBV18	.	.	TRBJ1-2	CASSPSGSYRGYTF	TGTGCCAGCTCACCATCGGGGTCCTATCGTGGCTACACCTTC
TRBV2	.	.	TRBJ2-1	CASSGEGGSYNEQFF	TGTGCCAGCAGCGGCGAAGGGGGCTCCTACAATGAGCAGTTCTTC
TRBV5-6	.	.	TRBJ1-2	CASSWTGPSYGYTF	TGTGCCAGCAGCTGGACGGGGCCGTCCTATGGCTACACCTTC
TRBV4-1	TRBD1	.	TRBJ2-5	CASSQEGTGGETQYF	TGCGCCAGCAGCCAAGAGGGGACAGGTGGGGAGACCCAGTACTTC
TRBV5-1	.	.	TRBJ2-5	CASSFFGGLQETQYF	TGCGCCAGCAGCTTTTTCGGGGGCCTCCAAGAGACCCAGTACTTC
TRBV7-8	.	.	TRBJ1-6	CASSLATLSSPLHF	TGTGCCAGCAGCTTAGCGACCCTCAGTTCACCCCTCCACTTT
TRBV27	.	once	TRBJ2-7	CASSLVGAPGAYEQYF	TGTGCCAGCAGTTTAGTAGGGGCCCCAGGCGCCTACGAGCAGTACTTC
TRBV2	.	.	TRBJ1-1	CASSVPFEGRVSEAFF	TGTGCCAGCAGTGTCCCCTTTGAAGGGAGGGTGAGTGAAGCTTTCTTT
TRBV19	.	.	TRBJ1-1	CASSKGGTEAFF	TGTGCCAGTAGTAAGGGGGGGACTGAAGCTTTCTTT
TRBV23-1	.	once	TRBJ2-5	CASSRQDSKETQYF	TGCGCCAGCAGTCGCCAGGATAGTAAAGAGACCCAGTACTTC
TRBV4-3	.	.	TRBJ1-1	CASSQSVGSLGGTEAFF	TGCGCCAGCAGCCAAAGCGTGGGCAGTTTAGGAGGCACTGAAGCTTTCTTT
TRBV4-1	TRBD1	.	TRBJ1-5	CASSQGTGTFDQPQHF	TGCGCCAGCAGCCAAGGGACAGGGACGTTCGATCAGCCCCAGCATTTT
TRBV7-9	TRBD2	.	TRBJ2-1	CASSLGLAGSSYNEQFF	TGTGCCAGCAGCTTAGGACTAGCGGGGAGCTCCTACAATGAGCAGTTCTTC
TRBV2	TRBD1	.	TRBJ1-1	CASSEPRGLNTEAFF	TGTGCCAGCAGTGAACCAAGGGGGCTGAACACTGAAGCTTTCTTT
TRBV28	.	.	TRBJ1-6	CASSEGSYNSPLHF	TGTGCCAGCAGCGAGGGCTCCTATAATTCACCCCTCCACTTT
TRBV4-2	TRBD1	.	TRBJ1-2	CASSPWEKIDRDYGYTF	TGTGCCAGCAGCCCGTGGGAGAAAATCGACAGGGACTATGGCTACACCTTC
TRBV6-5	TRBD1	.	TRBJ1-4	CASSTAGTANEKLFF	TGTGCCAGCAGTACGGCCGGGACAGCTAATGAAAAACTGTTTTTT
TRBV7-2	.	.	TRBJ2-1	CASSFDRSHEQFF	TGTGCCAGCAGTTTTGACAGGTCCCATGAGCAGTTCTTC
TRBV5-1	TRBD1	.	TRBJ2-7	CASSWTGFDEQYF	TGCGCCAGCAGCTGGACAGGGTTCGACGAGCAGTACTTC
TRBV10-1	.	.	TRBJ1-1	CARPGRANTEAFF	TGCGCCAGGCCCGGGAGGGCAAACACTGAAGCTTTCTTT
TRBV7-8	.	.	TRBJ1-2	CASSSSPGQSGYTF	TGTGCCAGCAGCTCTTCCCCGGGACAAAGTGGCTACACCTTC
TRBV5-1	.	.	TRBJ2-7	CASSLGGLAGYEQYF	TGCGCCAGCAGCTTGGGGGGGCTAGCAGGTTACGAGCAGTACTTC
TRBV11-3	TRBD2	.	TRBJ2-1	CASSPGTTSYNEQFF	TGTGCCAGCAGCCCAGGGACTACCTCCTACAATGAGCAGTTCTTC
TRBV7-9	TRBD1	.	TRBJ1-3	CASSLTTGSGNTIYF	TGTGCCAGCAGCCTTACGACAGGGTCTGGAAACACCATATATTTT
TRBV5-1	TRBD2	.	TRBJ2-1	CASMRTSGDSYNEQFF	TGCGCCAGCATGAGAACTAGCGGGGACTCCTACAATGAGCAGTTCTTC
TRBV7-2	.	.	TRBJ1-2	CASSLGQSYGYTF	TGTGCCAGCAGCTTAGGACAGTCCTATGGCTACACCTTC
TRBV7-2	.	.	TRBJ1-5	CASSLARQTNQPQHF	TGTGCCAGCAGCTTAGCAAGGCAGACGAATCAGCCCCAGCATTTT
TRBV6-5	.	.	TRBJ1-2	CASSYSRWGTNYGYTF	TGTGCCAGCAGTTACTCCCGGTGGGGGACTAACTATGGCTACACCTTC
TRBV11-2	.	.	TRBJ2-7	CASSFGNYEQYF	TGTGCCAGCAGCTTCGGGAACTACGAGCAGTACTTC
TRBV19	TRBD2	.	TRBJ2-5	CASSIAGGQETQYF	TGTGCCAGTAGTATAGCGGGGGGGCAAGAGACCCAGTACTTC
TRBV7-2	.	.	TRBJ1-5	CASSLNSQLNQPQHF	TGTGCCAGCAGCTTAAACTCACAGCTCAATCAGCCCCAGCATTTT
TRBV10-1	TRBD1	.	TRBJ1-4	CASSESRTGDEKLFF	TGCGCCAGCAGTGAGTCTCGGACAGGGGACGAAAAACTGTTTTTT
TRBV4-1	TRBD2	.	TRBJ2-5	CASSPRVTSGQETQYF	TGCGCCAGCAGCCCTAGAGTGACTAGCGGACAAGAGACCCAGTACTTC
TRBV19	.	.	TRBJ1-5	CASRTGQQEQPQHF	TGTGCCAGTAGGACGGGACAACAGGAACAGCCCCAGCATTTT
TRBV7-2	.	.	TRBJ2-3	CASSLGPGTDTQYF	TGTGCCAGCAGCTTGGGTCCGGGGACAGATACGCAGTATTTT
TRBV5-1	TRBD1	.	TRBJ1-3	CASSSSTGAGNTIYF	TGCGCCAGCAGCTCCTCGACAGGGGCTGGAAACACCATATATTTT
TRBV19	.	.	TRBJ1-1	CASSFTENTEAFF	TGTGCCAGTAGTTTTACAGAGAACACTGAAGCTTTCTTT
TRBV19	.	.	TRBJ2-7	CASTGHPSYEQYF	TGTGCCAGTACCGGACACCCTTCCTACGAGCAGTACTTC
TRBV4-3	.	once	TRBJ2-3	CASSQDPYTDTQYF	TGCGCCAGCAGCCAAGACCCCTACACAGATACGCAGTATTTT